Listed below are T cell receptor beta chains from one sample, sequenced in a study of regulatory and conventional T cells in RAG deficiency. The assay was immunoSEQ multiplex PCR, and TCRdb's table has in-frame clones only and misses some. The repertoire holds under 45,000 clones, with about 76% as singletons. The same specimen was also included in a second study, on regulatory T cells.

The sample taken for sequencing was CD4+ effector T cells sorted from blood. These receptors were obtained from a human donor in good health. Each CDR3 is given with its conserved first and last residue. A D gene is named only where the DNA matches it firmly. Clone size appears in some rows only: once, few, many, or a class for an expanded clone.

j_call v_call d_call clone_size cdr3_nt cdr3_aa
TRBJ1-6 TRBV7-8 . once TGTGCCAGCAGCTTAGAATCGACAGGAGGGTCACCCCTCCACTTT CASSLESTGGSPLHF
TRBJ2-2 TRBV28 . . TGTGCCACCGGCTCGTTTTTGGCCGGGGAGCTGTTTTTT CATGSFLAGELFF
TRBJ1-1 TRBV6-1 . . TGTGCCAGCAGTGAGCGAGGGACTGAAGCTTTCTTT CASSERGTEAFF
TRBJ1-5 TRBV5-1 . . TGCGCCAGCAGCTACGGCCCTGGCAATCAGCCCCAGCATTTT CASSYGPGNQPQHF
TRBJ2-3 TRBV2 TRBD2 . TGTGCCAGCAGTGACCAAGGACTAGCGGGGGGAGGGCAGTATTTT CASSDQGLAGGGQYF
TRBJ1-3 TRBV28 . . TGTGCCAGCAGTTTGGCAGGCTTCTCTGGAAACACCATATATTTT CASSLAGFSGNTIYF
TRBJ1-1 TRBV7-8 TRBD1 . TGTGCCAGCAGCTTAGCGCAAGGGGGCGAAGCTTTCTTT CASSLAQGGEAFF
TRBJ2-7 TRBV9 TRBD2 . TGTGCCAGCAGCGCCGACCCTGGGACTAGCGGGGCCTACGAGCAGTACTTC CASSADPGTSGAYEQYF
TRBJ1-5 TRBV27 . . TGTGCCAGCAGTCTTAGGCAGGACGGTTATAGCAATCAGCCCCAGCATTTT CASSLRQDGYSNQPQHF
TRBJ2-7 TRBV5-1 TRBD1 few TGCGCCAGCAGCTTGCCGGGACAGGGGGCCTACGAGCAGTACTTC CASSLPGQGAYEQYF
TRBJ1-2 TRBV14 . . TGTGCCAGCAGCCAAACCCGGGGGCTAATGAGGGGCTACACCTTC CASSQTRGLMRGYTF
TRBJ2-7 TRBV11-2 TRBD1 . TGTGCCAGCAGCCATGGACAGGTGAGGAACGAGCAGTACTTC CASSHGQVRNEQYF
TRBJ1-1 TRBV5-1 . . TGCGCCAGTGGAAACCTCGGGGTCGGGAGAAACACTGAAGCTTTCTTT CASGNLGVGRNTEAFF
TRBJ2-6 TRBV19 TRBD2 . TGTGCCAGTAGTAAGGGACTAGCGGGGGCTTCTGGGGCCAACGTCCTGACTTTC CASSKGLAGASGANVLTF
TRBJ2-1 TRBV28 . few TGTGCCAGCAGCTACAGGGTTCCCTCCTACAATGAGCAGTTCTTC CASSYRVPSYNEQFF
TRBJ1-2 TRBV2 . . TGTGCCAGCAGTGAAGGGACGGGAAACTATGGCTACACCTTC CASSEGTGNYGYTF
TRBJ2-7 TRBV6-5 TRBD1 . TGTGCCAGCACCGAGACAGGGCAACTCTACGAGCAGTACTTC CASTETGQLYEQYF
TRBJ1-2 TRBV5-1 TRBD1 . TGCGCCAGCAGCTTGGGCGGACAGGGGGTAGATGGCTACACCTTC CASSLGGQGVDGYTF
TRBJ1-6 TRBV7-9 . . TGTGCCAGCAGCTTAGGTTCGGGGGTTGATTCACCCCTCCACTTT CASSLGSGVDSPLHF
TRBJ2-5 TRBV12-5 . . TGTGCTAGTGGTTCACTCAGGGAATTCCAAGAGACCCAGTACTTC CASGSLREFQETQYF
TRBJ2-2 TRBV6-1 . . TGTGCCAGCAGTGAAGGGGGCACCGGGGAGCTGTTTTTT CASSEGGTGELFF
TRBJ1-1 TRBV28 TRBD1 . TGTGCCAGCAGTTTGCTTCCGGGACAGGGGGAGACTGAAGCTTTCTTT CASSLLPGQGETEAFF
TRBJ1-1 TRBV5-4 . once TGTGCCAGCAGCTTGGCAGTCACTGAAGCTTTCTTT CASSLAVTEAFF
TRBJ1-5 TRBV2 TRBD1 . TGTGCCAGCAGTTCACAGGGGAGCAATCAGCCCCAGCATTTT CASSSQGSNQPQHF
TRBJ1-1 TRBV6-5 . . TGTGCCAGCAAAGGCAGCAACACTGAAGCTTTCTTT CASKGSNTEAFF
TRBJ2-7 TRBV14 . . TGTGCCAGCAGCCAAGCTATCATGGGAACCTACGAGCAGTACTTC CASSQAIMGTYEQYF
TRBJ1-3 TRBV6-5 . . TGTGCCAGCAGCAACCGTGGAAACACCATATATTTT CASSNRGNTIYF
TRBJ1-5 TRBV6-4 TRBD1 few TGTGCCACCTACAGGGGATCGCGCAATCAGCCCCAGCATTTT CATYRGSRNQPQHF
TRBJ2-3 TRBV10-3 . . TGTGCCATCAGTGGGGTACAGGGCACAGATACGCAGTATTTT CAISGVQGTDTQYF
TRBJ1-3 TRBV5-6 . once TGTGCCAGCAGCTTCGACCCTGGCAGGGCTGGAAACACCATATATTTT CASSFDPGRAGNTIYF
TRBJ1-1 TRBV7-9 . . TGTGCCGGCGTGGGACGGCTGAACACTGAAGCTTTCTTT CAGVGRLNTEAFF
TRBJ1-3 TRBV14 TRBD1 . TGTGCCAGCAGCCAAGCAACCGACAGGGCTGGGGGAAACACCATATATTTT CASSQATDRAGGNTIYF
TRBJ1-2 TRBV2 . . TGTGCCAGCAGTGACCGGCTGGACGGGTACTATGGCTACACCTTC CASSDRLDGYYGYTF
TRBJ2-1 TRBV6-5 TRBD1 few TGTGCCAGCAGCAGGGACAGTAATGAGCAGTTCTTC CASSRDSNEQFF
TRBJ2-2 TRBV5-1 . . TGCGCCAGCAGGGGAGCACCCCCCACCGGGGAGCTGTTTTTT CASRGAPPTGELFF
TRBJ2-7 TRBV11-1 TRBD1 . TGTGCCAGCAGCTTACAACAGGGGGTCCACGAGCAGTACTTC CASSLQQGVHEQYF
TRBJ2-5 TRBV18 . few TGTGCCAGCTCACCAGTGAAGGGGCAAGAGACCCAGTACTTC CASSPVKGQETQYF
TRBJ2-3 TRBV5-1 TRBD2 . TGCGCCAGCAGCGGGACTAGCGCTACGCAGTATTTT CASSGTSATQYF
TRBJ1-1 TRBV19 . . TGTGCCAGTATCCCCCGTGTGACGGTGAACACTGAAGCTTTCTTT CASIPRVTVNTEAFF
TRBJ1-1 TRBV5-1 . . TGCGCCAGCAGCTTGGTTTCAGGAGGACCTGAAGCTTTCTTT CASSLVSGGPEAFF
TRBJ1-4 TRBV9 . . TGTGCCAGCAGGGGGGAATCTGGAAAACTGTTTTTT CASRGESGKLFF
TRBJ1-1 TRBV10-3 . . TGTGCCATCAGTTCGACAGCTACCTCCATGAACACTGAAGCTTTCTTT CAISSTATSMNTEAFF
TRBJ1-3 TRBV5-1 . few TGCGCCAGCAGCTTGACAGGGTCTGGAAACACCATATATTTT CASSLTGSGNTIYF
TRBJ1-1 TRBV7-8 . . TGTGCCAGCAGCGCAAACAGGGCGATCACTGAAGCTTTCTTT CASSANRAITEAFF